This T cell receptor beta chain was obtained from a study of blood T cell repertoires in COVID-19. Profiling relied on immunoSEQ multiplex PCR, and the TCRdb table lists in-frame clones only, not all of them. This sample has roughly 400,000 clones, with approximately 91% found just once. From germline, CDR1 is LGHNA and CDR2 YNFKEQ. The CDR3 sequence is 17 residues long. After removal of 0 bases from V and 5 bases from J, the junction contained 11 bases not matched to a gene. Individuals in the exposed group had encountered a COVID-19 case within 2 weeks preceding study entry. This chain links TRBV4-2 with TRBJ2-5; 8 bases map to TRBD2. The receptor was isolated from a woman aged 18-30 years who had been exposed to COVID-19. The material sequenced was PBMCs or T cells enriched from blood (not recorded which). Here the CDR3 reads CASSQDPHGREGETQYF. CDR3 bases: TGTGCCAGCAGCCAAGATCCCCACGGACGGGAGGGGGAGACCCAGTACTTC.